These T cell receptor beta chains were read from a single sample in a study of cytomegalovirus exposure and HLA in healthy donors. Some clones are missing from TCRdb's copy, which holds only in-frame ones; the method was immunoSEQ multiplex PCR. The sample holds approximately 120,000 clones, 70% to 80% seen once. Sequencing input: PBMCs. Every receptor here comes from a man between 45 and 60 years old in good health and CMV-seronegative. The CDR3 runs from the conserved cysteine through the conserved F or W. The D gene is left open where the match is weak. Only some rows state a clone size, as once, few, many or a class for expanded clones.

>TRBV6-5|.|.|TRBJ2-7
TGTGCCAGCAGTTACGGCGACAGGTTCGAGCAGTACTTC
CASSYGDRFEQYF
>TRBV5-4|TRBD2|once|TRBJ2-7
TGTGCCAGCAGCGATCTTATGACTAGCGGGCTCTACGAGCAGTACTTC
CASSDLMTSGLYEQYF
>TRBV7-9|TRBD2|.|TRBJ2-1
TGTGCCAGCAGCTTAGGACTAGCGGGGGTCTCATCTTACAATGAGCAGTTCTTC
CASSLGLAGVSSYNEQFF
>TRBV27|TRBD1|.|TRBJ2-7
TGTGCCAGCAGTTTCGTAGGACAGGGATCCTACGAGCAGTACTTC
CASSFVGQGSYEQYF
>TRBV15|.|.|TRBJ2-7
TGTGCCACCAGCAGGGACAGCTACGAGCAGTACTTC
CATSRDSYEQYF
>TRBV6-1|.|many|TRBJ2-7
TGTGCCAGCAGTCTTCAGGGCCACGAGCAGTACTTC
CASSLQGHEQYF
>TRBV25-1|.|.|TRBJ1-5
TGTGCCAGCAGTTCGGGGGGCTCGGGTCAGCCCCAGCATTTT
CASSSGGSGQPQHF
>TRBV2|.|.|TRBJ2-7
TGTGCCAGCAGTGAATGGAGCGGATGGGCCTACGAGCAGTACTTC
CASSEWSGWAYEQYF
>TRBV10-3|TRBD1|.|TRBJ2-5
TGTGCCATCAGTCACGGGACAGAGGAAGAGACCCAGTACTTC
CAISHGTEEETQYF
>TRBV5-4|.|.|TRBJ2-1
TGTGCCAGCAGCCCTCCCCCAGGGGACCCACCGTTAAATGAGCAGTTCTTC
CASSPPPGDPPLNEQFF
>TRBV5-1|.|.|TRBJ1-2
TGCGCCAGCAGCCCGGCGGGGAACTATGGCTACACCTTC
CASSPAGNYGYTF
>TRBV10-3|TRBD2|.|TRBJ2-3
TGTGCCATCAGAATAGCGGGAGGTACTAGCACAGATACGCAGTATTTT
CAIRIAGGTSTDTQYF
>TRBV25-1|.|.|TRBJ1-2
TGTGCCAGCAGTGAGGGGGGGCGCTTCCCTAGTCGAGATGGCTACACCTTC
CASSEGGRFPSRDGYTF
>TRBV20-1|TRBD2|.|TRBJ2-5
TGCAGTGCCAGCGGGAGTGAGACCCAGTACTTC
CSASGSETQYF
>TRBV15|TRBD1|.|TRBJ1-5
TGTGCCACCAGCAGCGGGACAGGGGAAAGTCAGCCCCAGCATTTT
CATSSGTGESQPQHF
>TRBV29-1|TRBD2|.|TRBJ2-1
TGCAGCGTTTTCAGCTCAAGACTAGCGACGAATGAGCAGTTCTTC
CSVFSSRLATNEQFF
>TRBV19|TRBD2|.|TRBJ2-5
TGTGCCAGTAGTTCAGTAGCGGGATGGGGAGAGACCCAGTACTTC
CASSSVAGWGETQYF
>TRBV10-3|TRBD1|few|TRBJ1-1
TGTGCCATCAGTGAGGGGACAGCTAACACTGAAGCTTTCTTT
CAISEGTANTEAFF
>TRBV2|TRBD1|few|TRBJ1-2
TGTGCCAGCATTCGGACAGGGGGCACTGGCTACACCTTC
CASIRTGGTGYTF
>TRBV4-1|.|few|TRBJ2-7
TGCGCCAGCAGCCAAGATCAGGGGCAGGGCGAGCAGTACTTC
CASSQDQGQGEQYF
>TRBV30|.|few|TRBJ1-5
TGTGCCTGGAGTGTACAAGGGGGCAATCAGCCCCAGCATTTT
CAWSVQGGNQPQHF
>TRBV19|.|few|TRBJ1-4
TGTGCCAGTAGTTCCTTAACTGGCCTCTCAGGAAAACTGTTTTTT
CASSSLTGLSGKLFF
>TRBV5-1|TRBD1|.|TRBJ2-7
TGCGCCAGCAGCTTGCGACAGGGGGTCGAGCAGTACTTC
CASSLRQGVEQYF
>TRBV28|.|.|TRBJ2-7
TGTGCCAGCAGTTTGCCCGGGACTCTCAGCTCCTACGAGCAGTACTTC
CASSLPGTLSSYEQYF
>TRBV5-1|.|once|TRBJ2-5
TGCGCCAGCAGCTTGTGGGGGGATGGAGAGACCCAGTACTTC
CASSLWGDGETQYF
>TRBV2|.|few|TRBJ2-7
TGTGCCAGCAGTGAAGGGGGGCCTATCGAGCAGTACTTC
CASSEGGPIEQYF
>TRBV5-4|.|.|TRBJ2-5
TGTGCCAGCAGCTCATGGGCGGGGCGAGAGACCCAGTACTTC
CASSSWAGRETQYF
>TRBV5-4|TRBD2|.|TRBJ2-2
TGTGCCAGCAGCCCCATGGGGACTAGCGGGATAGCCGGGGAGCTGTTTTTT
CASSPMGTSGIAGELFF
>TRBV28|TRBD1|once|TRBJ2-7
TGTGCCAGCAGCTCGGGACAGGGCTCCTACGAGCAGTACTTC
CASSSGQGSYEQYF
>TRBV10-1|TRBD2|.|TRBJ2-1
TGCGCCAGCAGTGACCCGACTAGCGGGATAGATGAGCAGTTCTTC
CASSDPTSGIDEQFF
>TRBV5-6|TRBD1|.|TRBJ1-4
TGTGCCAGCAGCTTGGATCCTGCCCCGGGACAGGGGAATGAAAAACTGTTTTTT
CASSLDPAPGQGNEKLFF
>TRBV5-1|TRBD1|.|TRBJ2-1
TGCGCCAGCAGCGCAAACGCAGGGGGCTTGAATGAGCAGTTCTTC
CASSANAGGLNEQFF
>TRBV7-9|TRBD1|.|TRBJ2-6
TGTGCCAGCAGCACAGGGGGTAGTGGGGCCAACGTCCTGACTTTC
CASSTGGSGANVLTF